This T cell receptor beta chain was recorded in a study of T cell changes during pregnancy in multiple sclerosis. Produced via immunoSEQ multiplex PCR; TCRdb's table is partial and in-frame only. Of 90,000 or so clones listed, approximately 90% are singletons. CDR3 size: 15 residues. In germline, CDR1 is LNHDA, CDR2 SQIVND (reference sequence). Trimming removed 10 bases from V and 0 bases from J, with 16 bases in between. V usage is TRBV19 and J usage is TRBJ2-1, with TRBD2 as a possible D gene (5 bases). The starting material was peripheral blood, obtained before pregnancy. The sequence was collected from a female donor with multiple sclerosis, enrolled in a pregnancy study. CDR3 residues: CATYWRASSYNEQFF. In DNA, the CDR3 is TGTGCCACTTACTGGCGGGCTTCCTCCTACAATGAGCAGTTCTTC.